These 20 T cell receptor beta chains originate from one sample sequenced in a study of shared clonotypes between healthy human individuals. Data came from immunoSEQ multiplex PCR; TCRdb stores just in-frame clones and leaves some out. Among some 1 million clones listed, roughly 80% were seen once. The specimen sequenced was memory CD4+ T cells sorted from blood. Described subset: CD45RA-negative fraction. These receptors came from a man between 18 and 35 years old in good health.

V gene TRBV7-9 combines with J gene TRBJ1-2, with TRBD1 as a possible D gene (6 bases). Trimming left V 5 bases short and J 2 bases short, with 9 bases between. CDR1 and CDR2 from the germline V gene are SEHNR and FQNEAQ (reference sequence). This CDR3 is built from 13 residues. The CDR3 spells CASSPDSNYGYTF. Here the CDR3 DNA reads TGTGCCAGCAGCCCGGACAGCAACTATGGCTACACCTTC.

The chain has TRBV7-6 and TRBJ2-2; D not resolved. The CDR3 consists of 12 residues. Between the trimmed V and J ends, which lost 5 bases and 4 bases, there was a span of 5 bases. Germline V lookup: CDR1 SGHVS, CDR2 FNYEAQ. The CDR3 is CASSMITGELFF. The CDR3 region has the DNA TGTGCCAGCAGCATGATCACCGGGGAGCTGTTTTTT.

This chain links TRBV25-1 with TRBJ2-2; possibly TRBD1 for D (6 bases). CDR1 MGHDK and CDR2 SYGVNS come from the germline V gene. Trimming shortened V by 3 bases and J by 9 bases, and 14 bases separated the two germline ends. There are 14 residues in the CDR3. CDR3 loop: CASSEQGLTRELFF. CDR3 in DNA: TGTGCCAGCAGTGAGCAGGGGCTGACCCGGGAGCTGTTTTTT.

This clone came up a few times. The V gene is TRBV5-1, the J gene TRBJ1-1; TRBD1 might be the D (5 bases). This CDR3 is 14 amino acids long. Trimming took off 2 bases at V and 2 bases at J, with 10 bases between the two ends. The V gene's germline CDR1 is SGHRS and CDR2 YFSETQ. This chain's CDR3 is CASSFGHLNTEAFF. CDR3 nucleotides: TGCGCCAGCAGCTTCGGACACCTCAACACTGAAGCTTTCTTT.

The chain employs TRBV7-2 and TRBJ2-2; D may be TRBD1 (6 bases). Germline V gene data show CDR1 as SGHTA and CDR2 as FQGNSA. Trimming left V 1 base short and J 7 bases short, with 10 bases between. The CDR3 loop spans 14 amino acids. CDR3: CASSLEDSYGELFF. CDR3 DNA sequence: TGTGCCAGCAGCTTAGAGGACAGCTACGGGGAGCTGTTTTTT.

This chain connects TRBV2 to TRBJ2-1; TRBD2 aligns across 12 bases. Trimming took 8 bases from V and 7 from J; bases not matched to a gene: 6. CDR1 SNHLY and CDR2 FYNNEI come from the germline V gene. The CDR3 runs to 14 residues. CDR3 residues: CASRRLAGANEQFF. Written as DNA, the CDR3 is TGTGCCAGCCGGCGACTAGCGGGAGCGAATGAGCAGTTCTTC.

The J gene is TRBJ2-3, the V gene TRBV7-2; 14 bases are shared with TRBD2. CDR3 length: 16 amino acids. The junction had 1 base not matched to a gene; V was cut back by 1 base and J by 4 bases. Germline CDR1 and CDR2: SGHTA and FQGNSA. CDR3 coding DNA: TGTGCCAGCAGCTTAGAGGGACTAGCGGGGGCAGATACGCAGTATTTT. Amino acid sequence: CASSLEGLAGADTQYF.

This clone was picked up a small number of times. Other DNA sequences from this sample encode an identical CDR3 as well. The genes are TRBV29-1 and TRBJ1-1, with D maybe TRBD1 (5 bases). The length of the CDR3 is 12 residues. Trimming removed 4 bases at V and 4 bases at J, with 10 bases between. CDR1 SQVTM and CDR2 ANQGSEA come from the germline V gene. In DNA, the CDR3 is TGCAGCGTTGTAAGGGGAAGCACTGAAGCTTTCTTT. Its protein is CSVVRGSTEAFF.

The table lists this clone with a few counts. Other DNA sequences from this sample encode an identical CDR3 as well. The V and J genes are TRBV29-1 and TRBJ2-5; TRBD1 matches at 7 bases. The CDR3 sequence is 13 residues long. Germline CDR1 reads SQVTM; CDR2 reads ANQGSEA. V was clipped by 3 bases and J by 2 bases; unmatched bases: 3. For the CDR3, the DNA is TGCAGCGTTGACGGGGACAGACAAGAGACCCAGTACTTC. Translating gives CSVDGDRQETQYF.

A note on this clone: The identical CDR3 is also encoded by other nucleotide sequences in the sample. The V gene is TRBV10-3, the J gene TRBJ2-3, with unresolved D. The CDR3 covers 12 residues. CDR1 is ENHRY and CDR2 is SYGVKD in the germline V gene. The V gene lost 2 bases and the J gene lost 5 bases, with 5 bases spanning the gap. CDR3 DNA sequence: TGTGCCATCAGTGAGGGTGGAGATACGCAGTATTTT. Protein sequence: CAISEGGDTQYF.

Here the CDR3 DNA reads TGTGCCAGCAGCACGGGGGGCGTCTACGAGCAGTACTTC. Translating it yields CASSTGGVYEQYF. This chain links TRBV28 with TRBJ2-7, with a weak D call TRBD2 (7 bases). The germline CDR1 and CDR2 sequences are MDHEN and SYDVKM. This CDR3 comprises 13 residues. The V and J ends lost 6 bases and 3 bases respectively, with 12 bases between them.

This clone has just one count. This CDR3 is CASSLAGEETYEQYF. The CDR3 nucleotides are TGTGCCAGCAGCTTAGCGGGGGAGGAAACCTACGAGCAGTACTTC. The rearrangement links TRBV7-9 to TRBJ2-7; a possible D gene is TRBD2 (6 bases). V was trimmed by 0 bases and J by 2 bases, leaving 11 bases between them. Germline values: CDR1 SEHNR, CDR2 FQNEAQ (reference sequence). The CDR3 is 15 amino acids.

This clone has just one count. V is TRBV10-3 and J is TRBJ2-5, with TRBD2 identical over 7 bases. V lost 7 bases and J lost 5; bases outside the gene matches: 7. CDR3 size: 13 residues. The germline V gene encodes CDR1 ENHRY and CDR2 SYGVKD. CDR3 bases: TGTGCCATCAAAGGCGGGAGTCACGAGACCCAGTACTTC. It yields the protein CAIKGGSHETQYF.

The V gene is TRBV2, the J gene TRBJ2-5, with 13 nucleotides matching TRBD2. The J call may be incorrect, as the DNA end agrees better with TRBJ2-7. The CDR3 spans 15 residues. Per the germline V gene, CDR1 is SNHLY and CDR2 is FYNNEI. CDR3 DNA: TGTGCCAGCAGCGTTGGGACTAGCGGGGCGTACGAGCAGTACTTC. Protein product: CASSVGTSGAYEQYF.

CDR3 in DNA: TGTGCCTGGACCAAGGGCGGGAACACTGAAGCTTTCTTT. Protein sequence: CAWTKGGNTEAFF. The chain links TRBV30 to TRBJ1-1; D is unresolved. Looked up from germline, CDR1 is GTSNPN and CDR2 is SVGIG (reference sequence). This CDR3 region has 13 residues. V lost 4 bases to trimming and J lost 1 base, with 10 bases between them.

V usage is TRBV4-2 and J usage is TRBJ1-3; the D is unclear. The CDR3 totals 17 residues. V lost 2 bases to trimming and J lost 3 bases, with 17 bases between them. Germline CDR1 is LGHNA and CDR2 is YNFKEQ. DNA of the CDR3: TGTGCCAGCAGCCAACTCGGACCTGATCCAATTGGAAACACCATATATTTT. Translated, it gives CASSQLGPDPIGNTIYF.

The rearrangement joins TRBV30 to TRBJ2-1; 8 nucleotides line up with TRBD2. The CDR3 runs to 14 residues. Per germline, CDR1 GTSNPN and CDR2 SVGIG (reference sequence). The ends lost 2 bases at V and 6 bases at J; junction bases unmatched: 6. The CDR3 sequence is CAWSSLRGVNEQFF. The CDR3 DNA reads TGTGCCTGGAGTTCCCTGCGGGGGGTCAATGAGCAGTTCTTC.

The CDR3: CAWARGTNTEAFF. CDR3 in DNA: TGTGCCTGGGCCCGTGGGACGAACACTGAAGCTTTCTTT. The V call is TRBV30, the J call TRBJ1-1; D perhaps matches TRBD1 (5 bases). Per the germline V gene, CDR1 is GTSNPN and CDR2 is SVGIG (reference sequence). The CDR3 loop spans 13 amino acids. Trimming took 5 bases from V and 1 from J, leaving 11 bases between them.

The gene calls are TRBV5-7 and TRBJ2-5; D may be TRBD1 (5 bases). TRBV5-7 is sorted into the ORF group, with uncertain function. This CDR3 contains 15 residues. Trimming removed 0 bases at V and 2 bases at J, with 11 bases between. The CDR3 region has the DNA TGTGCCAGCAGCTTGGGTCGACAGCTTCAAGAGACCCAGTACTTC. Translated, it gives CASSLGRQLQETQYF.

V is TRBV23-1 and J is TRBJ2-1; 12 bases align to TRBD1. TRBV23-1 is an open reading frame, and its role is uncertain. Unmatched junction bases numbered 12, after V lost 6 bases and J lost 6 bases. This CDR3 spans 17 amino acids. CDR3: CASSKGSGQGASNEQFF. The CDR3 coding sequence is TGCGCCAGCAGCAAGGGGTCGGGACAGGGGGCCAGCAATGAGCAGTTCTTC.